Below are 15 T cell receptor beta chains sequenced from a single sample in a study of CXCR3-negative and CXCR3-positive naive CD8 T cells. Regarding the study as a whole: TRB CDR3s of CXCR3-positive naive cells were more hydrophobic than those of CXCR3-negative naive cells.

The method, 5' RACE with UMI labels, was used to prepare the TRB cDNA libraries. TCRdb reprocessed the 5' RACE reads and keeps a single row for each CDR3 protein, giving no DNA. The sample is made up of some 140,000 distinct CDR3 sequences, and the top ten hold nearly 0.5% of it. Their cognate antigens are unknown. Sample: naive CXCR3+ CD8+ T cells from blood. Subset reported: CD45RO-CCR7+CD27+CD95- naive CD8+ T cells expressing CXCR3 (TNR3+). Receptors were obtained from a human donor in good health. Some clones in this sample may be carry-over from other donors' samples.

The chain has TRBV5-6 and TRBJ1-5; no DNA is available, so the TRBD1 call from TCRdb remains unchecked. Germline-derived CDR1 and CDR2 are SGHDT and YYEEEE. The CDR3 length is 14 residues. The CDR3 here is CASSPRTGNQPQHF.

This chain links TRBV6-5 with TRBJ1-1; the D call of TRBD1 rests on TCRdb alone, since no DNA is present to check it. The CDR3 is 13 amino acids. Germline CDR1 reads MNHEY; CDR2 reads SVGAGI. The CDR3 is CASSYSNGGEAFF.

The V gene is TRBV29-1, the J gene TRBJ2-5; TCRdb's D call, TRBD2, is unchecked because there is no DNA. The CDR3 has 14 residues. Per the germline V gene, CDR1 is SQVTM and CDR2 is ANQGSEA. CDR3 residues: CSVVFSGEGETQYF.

The chain joins TRBV10-3 to TRBJ2-5; TCRdb's assignment of TRBD1 cannot be checked, as there is no DNA. The CDR3 covers 14 residues. The germline V gene encodes CDR1 ENHRY and CDR2 SYGVKD. The CDR3 spells CAISESMGGETQYF.

The CDR3 region is CASSVAGGGGSYNEQFF. This rearrangement joins TRBV9 to TRBJ2-1; as DNA is missing, the TRBD2 call by TCRdb cannot be tested. CDR3 length: 17 residues. Looked up from germline, CDR1 is SGDLS and CDR2 is YYNGEE.

This chain uses TRBV19 with TRBJ2-7. This CDR3 has 16 residues. The germline V gene has CDR1 LNHDA and CDR2 SQIVND (reference sequence). CDR3 sequence reads: CASSPHRWDLTTEQYF. Together with reference TRBV19 and TRBJ2-7, the CDR3 gives the full variable domain: DGGITQSPKYLFRKEGQNVTLSCEQNLNHDAMYWYRQDPGQGLRLIYYSQIVNDFQKGDIAEGYSVSREKKESFPLTVTSAQKNPTAFYLCASSPHRWDLTTEQYFGPGTRLTVT.

J is TRBJ1-2 and V is TRBV29-1; TCRdb picks TRBD1, but there is no DNA to check that call. Per the germline V gene, CDR1 is SQVTM and CDR2 is ANQGSEA. CDR3 size: 14 residues. CDR3 protein: CSSEDARGRDGYTF.

CDR3 sequence reads: CASSPEDRYNEQFF. The rearrangement links TRBV18 to TRBJ2-1; the D call from TCRdb, TRBD1, cannot be confirmed without DNA. The germline gives CDR1 KGHSH, CDR2 LQKENI. The CDR3 covers 14 residues.

This rearrangement joins TRBV7-8 to TRBJ2-2; with no DNA, the TCRdb D assignment of TRBD2 cannot be verified. The germline V gene has CDR1 SGHVS and CDR2 FQNEAQ. This CDR3 region has 17 residues. CDR3 residues: CASSLKLAGSNTGELFF.

V gene TRBV29-1 combines with J gene TRBJ2-1; TCRdb indicates TRBD2, and absent DNA this call remains unverified. Germline V gives CDR1 SQVTM, CDR2 ANQGSEA. The CDR3 covers 14 residues. The CDR3 sequence is CSALAGGPYNEQFF.

This chain connects TRBV6-1 to TRBJ2-7. The CDR3 runs to 12 residues. Germline values: CDR1 MNHNS, CDR2 SASEGT. The CDR3 loop is CASSWSKDEQYF.

The chain uses TRBV7-9 and TRBJ2-7; TCRdb designates TRBD2, a call that cannot be tested without DNA. The CDR3 spans 13 residues. Germline V CDR1 and CDR2: SEHNR, FQNEAQ (reference sequence). CDR3 amino acids: CATRDFSIYEQYF.

The chain has TRBV28 and TRBJ1-4; the TCRdb D gene call, TRBD1, has no DNA to confirm it. Per germline, CDR1 MDHEN and CDR2 SYDVKM. The CDR3 has 16 residues. The CDR3 sequence: CASSPLGGGTNEKLFF.

The chain joins TRBV4-1 to TRBJ1-6. Germline V lookup: CDR1 MGHRA, CDR2 YSYEKL. The CDR3 contains 16 residues. CDR3 protein: CASSQDLAGLSSLLHF.

V is TRBV29-1 and J is TRBJ2-3; the TCRdb D gene call, TRBD1, has no DNA to confirm it. CDR1 is SQVTM and CDR2 is ANQGSEA in the germline V gene. CDR3 size: 11 residues. The CDR3 protein is CSVPGQGAQYF.